This T cell receptor (beta chain) was obtained from a study of Ad26.COV2.S vaccination and SARS-CoV-2 variants. Study overall: Of the COV1001 trial arms, the Ad26.COV2.S arm included the donor. Once, or twice with 56 days between doses, Ad26.COV2.S was given intramuscularly.

This sample's treatment: roughly 18 received Ad26.COV2.S at low or high dose, single or two shots; several received placebo; per-sample allocation not given. Vaccine and placebo recipients were sampled on day 63 after the first injection. In Boston, the donor was an adult between 18-55 years of age. This CDR3 has 14 residues. Germline CDR1 and CDR2: MNHEY and SMNVEV (reference sequence). V lost 4 bases and J 4 bases, leaving 13 bases between the germline ends. The repertoire was sequenced with immunoSEQ multiplex PCR; TCRdb's copy has only in-frame clones and lacks some. The data contain around 400,000 clones, about four fifths of them singletons.

The sequences come from peripheral blood, collected in a trial of Ad26.COV2.S vaccine versus placebo. The chain is built from TRBV27 and TRBJ1-1; D possibly corresponds to TRBD1 (5 bases). The origin of this receptor is a person between 18 and 65 years old who received the Ad26.COV2.S COVID-19 vaccine or a placebo. CDR3 protein: CASSWILGGTEAFF. The CDR3 coding sequence is TGTGCCAGCAGTTGGATTCTGGGGGGCACTGAAGCTTTCTTT.